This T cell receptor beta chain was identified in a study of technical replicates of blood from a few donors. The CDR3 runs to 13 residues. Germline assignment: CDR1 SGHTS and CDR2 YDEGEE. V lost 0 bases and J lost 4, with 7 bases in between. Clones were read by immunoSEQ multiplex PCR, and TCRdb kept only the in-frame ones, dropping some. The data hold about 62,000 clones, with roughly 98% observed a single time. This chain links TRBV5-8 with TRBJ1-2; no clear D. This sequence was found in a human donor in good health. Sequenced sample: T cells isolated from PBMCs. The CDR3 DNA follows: TGTGCCAGCAGCTTGGGAGGATTCTATGGCTACACCTTC. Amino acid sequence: CASSLGGFYGYTF.